This note documents a single T cell receptor beta chain sequence. Methods used by the authors: Counts of nucleated cells, estimated from reference gene primer amplification, were obtained. TCRdb keeps only in-frame clones here, not all; method: immunoSEQ multiplex PCR. The V and J calls and the clone size are those of that table, but D and trimming were determined from the DNA. The repertoire holds around 85,000 clones, with about 83% as singletons. The data originate from a study of blood T cell repertoires in COVID-19. The wider study: Donors in the United States, Italy and Spain gave samples during acute or convalescent COVID-19. From T cells, B-cell-depleted T cells, or PBMCs came the material, which was cDNA or gDNA.

The CDR3 loop spans 14 amino acids. Trimming took 3 bases from V and 2 from J, leaving 12 bases between them. Per the germline V gene, CDR1 is SGHRS and CDR2 is YFSETQ. The sample was peripheral blood. The clonotype comes from a man in his sixties with acute or convalescent COVID-19. The chain is built from TRBV5-1 and TRBJ2-7, with D perhaps TRBD1 (5 bases). The CDR3 loop is CASSYLGAAYEQYF. CDR3 nucleotides: TGCGCCAGCAGCTACCTTGGGGCAGCCTACGAGCAGTACTTC.